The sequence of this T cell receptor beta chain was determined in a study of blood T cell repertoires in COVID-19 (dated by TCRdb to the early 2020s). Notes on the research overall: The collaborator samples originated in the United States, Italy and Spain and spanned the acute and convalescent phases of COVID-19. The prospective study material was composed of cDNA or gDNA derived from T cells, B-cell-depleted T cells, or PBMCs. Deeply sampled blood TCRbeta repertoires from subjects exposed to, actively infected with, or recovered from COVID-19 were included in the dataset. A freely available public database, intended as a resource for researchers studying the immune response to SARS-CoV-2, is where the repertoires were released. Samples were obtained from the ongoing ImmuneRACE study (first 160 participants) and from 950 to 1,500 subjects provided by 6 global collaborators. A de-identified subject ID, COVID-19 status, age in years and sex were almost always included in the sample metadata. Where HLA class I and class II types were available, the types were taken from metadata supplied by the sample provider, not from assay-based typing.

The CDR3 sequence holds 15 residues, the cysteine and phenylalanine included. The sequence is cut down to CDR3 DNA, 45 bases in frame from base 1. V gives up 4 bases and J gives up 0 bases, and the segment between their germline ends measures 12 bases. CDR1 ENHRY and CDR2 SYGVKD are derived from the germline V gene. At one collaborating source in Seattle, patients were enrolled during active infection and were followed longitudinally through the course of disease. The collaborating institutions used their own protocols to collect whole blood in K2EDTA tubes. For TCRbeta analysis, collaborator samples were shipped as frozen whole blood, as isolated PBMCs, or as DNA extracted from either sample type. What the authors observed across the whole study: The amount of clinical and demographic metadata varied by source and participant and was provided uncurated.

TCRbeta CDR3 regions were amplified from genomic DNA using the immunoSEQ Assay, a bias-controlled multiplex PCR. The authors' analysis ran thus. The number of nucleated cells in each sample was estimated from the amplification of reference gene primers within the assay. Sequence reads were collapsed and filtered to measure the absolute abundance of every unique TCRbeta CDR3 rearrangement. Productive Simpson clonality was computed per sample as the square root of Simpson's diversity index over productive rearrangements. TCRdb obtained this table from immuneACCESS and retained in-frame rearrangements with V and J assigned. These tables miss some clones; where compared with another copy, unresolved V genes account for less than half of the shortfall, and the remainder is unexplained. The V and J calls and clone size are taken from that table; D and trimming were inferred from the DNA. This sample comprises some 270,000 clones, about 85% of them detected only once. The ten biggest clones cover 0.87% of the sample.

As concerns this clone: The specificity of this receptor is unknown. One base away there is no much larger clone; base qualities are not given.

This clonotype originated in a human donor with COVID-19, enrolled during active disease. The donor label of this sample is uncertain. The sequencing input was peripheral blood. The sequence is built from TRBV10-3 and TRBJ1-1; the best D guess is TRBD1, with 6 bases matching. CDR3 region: CAISAVDSMNTEAFF. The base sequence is TGTGCCATCAGTGCCGTGGACAGTATGAACACTGAAGCTTTCTTT.